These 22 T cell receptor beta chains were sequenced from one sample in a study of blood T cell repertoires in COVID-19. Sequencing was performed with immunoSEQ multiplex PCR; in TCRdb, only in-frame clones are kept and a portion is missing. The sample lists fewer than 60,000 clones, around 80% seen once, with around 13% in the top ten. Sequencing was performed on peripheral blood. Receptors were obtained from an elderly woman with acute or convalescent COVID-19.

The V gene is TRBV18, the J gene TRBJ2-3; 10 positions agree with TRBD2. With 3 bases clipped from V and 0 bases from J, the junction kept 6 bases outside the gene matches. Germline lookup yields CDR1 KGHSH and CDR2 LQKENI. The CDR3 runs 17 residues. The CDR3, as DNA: TGTGCCAGCTCACCCTTCGCTAGCGGGGGCAGCACAGATACGCAGTATTTT. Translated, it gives CASSPFASGGSTDTQYF.

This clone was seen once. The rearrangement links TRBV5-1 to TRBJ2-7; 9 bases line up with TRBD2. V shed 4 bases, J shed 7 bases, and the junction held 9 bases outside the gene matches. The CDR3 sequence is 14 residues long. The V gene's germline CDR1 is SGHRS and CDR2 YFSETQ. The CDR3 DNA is TGCGCCAGCAGCAAGGGACTAGCCGAAAGTGAGCAGTACTTC. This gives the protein CASSKGLAESEQYF.

CDR3 nucleotides: TGTGCCAGTACCCTCCCGGGACTACTGAACACTGAAGCTTTCTTT. Its protein product is CASTLPGLLNTEAFF. The V gene is TRBV19, the J gene TRBJ1-1, with D perhaps matching TRBD1 (5 bases). This CDR3 region has 15 residues. Trimming cost V 7 bases and J 0 bases, with 15 bases left between them. CDR1 and CDR2 (germline): LNHDA, SQIVND (reference sequence).

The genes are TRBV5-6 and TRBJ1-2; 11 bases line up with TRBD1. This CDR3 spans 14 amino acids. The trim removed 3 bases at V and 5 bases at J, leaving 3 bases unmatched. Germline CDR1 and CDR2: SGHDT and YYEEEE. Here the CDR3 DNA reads TGTGCCAGCAGCTGGGGACAGGGGGTATATGGCTACACCTTC. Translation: CASSWGQGVYGYTF.

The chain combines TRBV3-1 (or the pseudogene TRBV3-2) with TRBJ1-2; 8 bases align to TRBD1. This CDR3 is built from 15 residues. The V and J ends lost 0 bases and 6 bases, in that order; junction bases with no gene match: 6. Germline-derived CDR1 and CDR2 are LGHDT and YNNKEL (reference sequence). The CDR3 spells CASSQDLGQGNGYTF. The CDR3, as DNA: TGTGCCAGCAGCCAAGATCTCGGACAGGGTAATGGCTACACCTTC.

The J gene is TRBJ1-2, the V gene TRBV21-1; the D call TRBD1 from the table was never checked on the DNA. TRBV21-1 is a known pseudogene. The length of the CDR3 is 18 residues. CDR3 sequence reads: CASRASGWDRRANYGYTF. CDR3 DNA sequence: TGTGCCAGCAGAGCGTCTGGCTGGGACAGGCGAGCTAACTATGGCTACACCTTC.

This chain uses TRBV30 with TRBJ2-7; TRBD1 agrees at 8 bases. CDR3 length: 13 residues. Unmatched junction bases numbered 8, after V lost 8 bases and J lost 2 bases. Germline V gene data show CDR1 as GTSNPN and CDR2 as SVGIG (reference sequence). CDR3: CAGDRYGPYEQYF. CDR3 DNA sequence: TGTGCCGGGGACAGGTACGGTCCCTACGAGCAGTACTTC.

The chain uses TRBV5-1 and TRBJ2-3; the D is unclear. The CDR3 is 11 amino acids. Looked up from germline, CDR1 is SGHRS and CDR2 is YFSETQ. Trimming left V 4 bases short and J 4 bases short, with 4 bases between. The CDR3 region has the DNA TGCGCCAGCAGCCTCTCAGATACGCAGTATTTT. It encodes CASSLSDTQYF.

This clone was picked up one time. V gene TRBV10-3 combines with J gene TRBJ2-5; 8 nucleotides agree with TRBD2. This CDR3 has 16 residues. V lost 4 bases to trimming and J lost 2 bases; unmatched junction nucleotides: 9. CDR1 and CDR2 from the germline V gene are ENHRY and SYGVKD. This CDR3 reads CAISAMGGGPQETQYF. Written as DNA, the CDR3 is TGTGCCATCAGTGCGATGGGCGGGGGGCCTCAAGAGACCCAGTACTTC.

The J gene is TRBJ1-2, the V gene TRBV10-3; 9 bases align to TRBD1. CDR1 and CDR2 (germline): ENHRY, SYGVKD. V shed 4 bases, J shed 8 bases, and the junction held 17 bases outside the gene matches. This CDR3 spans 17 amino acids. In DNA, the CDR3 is TGTGCCATCAGTGTACGGTTGGGACAGGGTACGACAGGGGGCTACACCTTC. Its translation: CAISVRLGQGTTGGYTF.

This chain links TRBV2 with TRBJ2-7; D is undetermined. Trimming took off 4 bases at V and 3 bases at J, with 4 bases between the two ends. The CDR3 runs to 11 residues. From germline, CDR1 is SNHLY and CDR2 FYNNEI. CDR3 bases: TGTGCCAGCAGTGCGGTCTACGAGCAGTACTTC. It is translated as CASSAVYEQYF.

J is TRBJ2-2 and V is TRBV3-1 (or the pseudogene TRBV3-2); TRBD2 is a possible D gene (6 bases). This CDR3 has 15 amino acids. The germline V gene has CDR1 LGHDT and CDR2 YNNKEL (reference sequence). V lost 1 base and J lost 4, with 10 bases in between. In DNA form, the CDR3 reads TGTGCCAGCAGCCAAGGGGGGGTCGGCACCGGGGAGCTGTTTTTT. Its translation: CASSQGGVGTGELFF.

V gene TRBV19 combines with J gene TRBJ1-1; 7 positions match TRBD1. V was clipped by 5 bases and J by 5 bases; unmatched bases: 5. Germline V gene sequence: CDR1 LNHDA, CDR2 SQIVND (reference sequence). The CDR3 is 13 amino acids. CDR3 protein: CASSPTGRTEAFF. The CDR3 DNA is TGTGCCAGTAGTCCGACAGGGCGGACTGAAGCTTTCTTT.

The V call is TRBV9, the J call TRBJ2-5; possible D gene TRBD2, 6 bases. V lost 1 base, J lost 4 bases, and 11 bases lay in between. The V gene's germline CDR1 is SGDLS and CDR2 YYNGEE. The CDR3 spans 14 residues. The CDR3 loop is CASSVTGLGETQYF. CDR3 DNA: TGTGCCAGCAGCGTAACGGGACTCGGAGAGACCCAGTACTTC.

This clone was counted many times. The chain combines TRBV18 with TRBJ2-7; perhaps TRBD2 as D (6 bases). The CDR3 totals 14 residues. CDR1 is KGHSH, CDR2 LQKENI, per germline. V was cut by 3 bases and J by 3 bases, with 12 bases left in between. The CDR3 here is CASSPLGTHYEQYF. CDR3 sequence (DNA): TGTGCCAGCTCACCGCTTGGGACTCACTACGAGCAGTACTTC.

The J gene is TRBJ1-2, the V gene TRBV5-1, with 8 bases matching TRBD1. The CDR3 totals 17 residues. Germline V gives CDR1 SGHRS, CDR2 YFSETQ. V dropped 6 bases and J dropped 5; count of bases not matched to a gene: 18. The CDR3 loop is CASTSGQGAGGLYGYTF. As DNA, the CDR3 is TGCGCCAGCACCAGTGGGCAGGGGGCCGGAGGGTTATATGGCTACACCTTC.

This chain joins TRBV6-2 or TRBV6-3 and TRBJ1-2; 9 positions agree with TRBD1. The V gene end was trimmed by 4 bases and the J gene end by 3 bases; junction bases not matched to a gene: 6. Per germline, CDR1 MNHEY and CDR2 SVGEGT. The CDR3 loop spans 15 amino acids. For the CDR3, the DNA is TGTGCCAGCAGTTCCCCGGGACAGGGAGACTATGGCTACACCTTC. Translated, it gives CASSSPGQGDYGYTF.

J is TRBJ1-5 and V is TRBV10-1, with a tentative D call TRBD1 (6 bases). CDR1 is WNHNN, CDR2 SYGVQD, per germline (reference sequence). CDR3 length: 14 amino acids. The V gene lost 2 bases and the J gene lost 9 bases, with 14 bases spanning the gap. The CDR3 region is CASSEGTLRTPQHF. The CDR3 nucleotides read TGCGCCAGCAGTGAGGGGACACTTCGTACGCCCCAGCATTTT.

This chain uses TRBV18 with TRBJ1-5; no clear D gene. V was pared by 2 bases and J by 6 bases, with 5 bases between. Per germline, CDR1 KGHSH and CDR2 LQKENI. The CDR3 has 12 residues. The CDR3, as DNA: TGTGCCAGCTCACCAGGGAGTCAGCCCCAGCATTTT. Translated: CASSPGSQPQHF. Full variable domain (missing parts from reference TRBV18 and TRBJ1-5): NAGVMQNPRHLVRRRGQEARLRCSPMKGHSHVYWYRQLPEEGLKFMVYLQKENIIDESGMPKERFSAEFPKEGPSILRIQQVVRGDSAAYFCASSPGSQPQHFGDGTRLSIL.

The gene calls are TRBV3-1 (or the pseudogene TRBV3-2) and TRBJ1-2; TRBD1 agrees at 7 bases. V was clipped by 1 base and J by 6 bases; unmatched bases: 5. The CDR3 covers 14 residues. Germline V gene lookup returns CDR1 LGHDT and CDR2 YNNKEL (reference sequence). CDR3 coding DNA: TGTGCCAGCAGCCAAGGCGGGACAGCCCATGGCTACACCTTC. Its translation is CASSQGGTAHGYTF.

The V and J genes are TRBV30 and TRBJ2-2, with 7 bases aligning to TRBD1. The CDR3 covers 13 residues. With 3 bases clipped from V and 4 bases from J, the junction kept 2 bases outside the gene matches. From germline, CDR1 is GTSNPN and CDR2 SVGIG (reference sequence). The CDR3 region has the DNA TGTGCCTGGAGGACAGGGCCCACCGGGGAGCTGTTTTTT. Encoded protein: CAWRTGPTGELFF.

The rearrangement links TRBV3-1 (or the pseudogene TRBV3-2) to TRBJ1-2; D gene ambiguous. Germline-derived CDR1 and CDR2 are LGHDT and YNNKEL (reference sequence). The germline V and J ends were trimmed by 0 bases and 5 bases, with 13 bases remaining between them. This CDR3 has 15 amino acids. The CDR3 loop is CASSQDSGGSYGYTF. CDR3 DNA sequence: TGTGCCAGCAGCCAAGATTCTGGAGGTTCGTATGGCTACACCTTC.